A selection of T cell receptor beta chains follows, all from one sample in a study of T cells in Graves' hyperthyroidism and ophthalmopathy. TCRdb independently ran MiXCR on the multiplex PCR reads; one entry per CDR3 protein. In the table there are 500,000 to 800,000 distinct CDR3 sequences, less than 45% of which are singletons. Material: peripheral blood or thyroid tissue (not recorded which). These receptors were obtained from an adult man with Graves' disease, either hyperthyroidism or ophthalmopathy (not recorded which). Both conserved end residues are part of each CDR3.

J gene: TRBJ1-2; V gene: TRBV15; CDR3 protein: CATSREAGGNYGYTF
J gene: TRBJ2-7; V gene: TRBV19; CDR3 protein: CASSIAGGDYEQYF
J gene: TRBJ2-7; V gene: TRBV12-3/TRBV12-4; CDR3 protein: CASRVSSSYEQYF
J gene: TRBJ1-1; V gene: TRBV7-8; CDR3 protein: CASSHVYSRQNTEAFF
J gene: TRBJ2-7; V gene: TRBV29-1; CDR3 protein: CSVEEQYF
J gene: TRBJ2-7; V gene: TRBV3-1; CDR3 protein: CASSQDRTGIDEQYF
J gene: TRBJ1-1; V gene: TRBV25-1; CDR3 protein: CASRGQGRITEAFF
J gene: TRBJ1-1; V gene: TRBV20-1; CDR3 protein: CSARDGTREAFF
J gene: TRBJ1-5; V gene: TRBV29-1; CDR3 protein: CSVGGGHGQPQHF
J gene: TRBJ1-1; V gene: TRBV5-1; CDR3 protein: CASSLVTGDTEAFF
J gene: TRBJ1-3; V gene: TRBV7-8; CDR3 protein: CASSLDSGTGSGNTIYF
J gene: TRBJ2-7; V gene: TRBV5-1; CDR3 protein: CASSMDGFYEQYF
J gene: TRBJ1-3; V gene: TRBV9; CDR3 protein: CASSPSLGTGGGNTIYF
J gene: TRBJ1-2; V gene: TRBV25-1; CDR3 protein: CASSLLFRANYGYTF
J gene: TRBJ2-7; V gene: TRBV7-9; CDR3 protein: CASSEYSSYEQYF
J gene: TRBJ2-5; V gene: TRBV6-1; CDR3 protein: CASWTKVAQYF
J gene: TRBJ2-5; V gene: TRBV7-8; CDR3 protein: CASSQRRGETQYF
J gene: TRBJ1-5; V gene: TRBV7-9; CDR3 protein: CASSRFGQPQHF
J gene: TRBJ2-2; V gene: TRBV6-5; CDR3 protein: CASSYSGSGGELFF
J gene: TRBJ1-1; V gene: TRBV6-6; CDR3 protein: CASSVGGMGEAFF
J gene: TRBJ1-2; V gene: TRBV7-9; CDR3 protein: CASRSVLTGEGSVSGYTF
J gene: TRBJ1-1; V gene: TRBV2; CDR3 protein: CASSAQGLVEFF
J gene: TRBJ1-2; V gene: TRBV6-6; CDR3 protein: CASSENLGGAQGGYTF
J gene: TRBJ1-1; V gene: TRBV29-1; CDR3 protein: CSVMGRMNTEAFF
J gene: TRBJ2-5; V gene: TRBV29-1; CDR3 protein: CSVADRGGETQYF
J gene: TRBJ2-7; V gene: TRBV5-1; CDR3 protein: CASSGKTGIPHEQYF
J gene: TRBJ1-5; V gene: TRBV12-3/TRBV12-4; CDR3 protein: CASSLGYRTKNQPQHF
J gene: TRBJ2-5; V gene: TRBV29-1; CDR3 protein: CSVGDVAQYF
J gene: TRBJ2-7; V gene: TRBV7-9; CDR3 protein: CASSLVRGSYEQYF
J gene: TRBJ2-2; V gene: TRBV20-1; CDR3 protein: CSAKATSPNTGELFF
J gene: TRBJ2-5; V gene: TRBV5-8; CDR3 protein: CASSSGTVGETQYF
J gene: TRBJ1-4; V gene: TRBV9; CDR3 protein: CASSELFGEKLFF
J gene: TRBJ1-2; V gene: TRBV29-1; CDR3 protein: CSVDQPTHYGYTF
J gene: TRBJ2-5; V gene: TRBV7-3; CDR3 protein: CASSLMPGDRAQYF
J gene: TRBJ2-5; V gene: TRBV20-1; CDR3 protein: CSAPSLQQQETQYF
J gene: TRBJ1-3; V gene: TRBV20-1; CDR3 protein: CSARGSSGNTIYF
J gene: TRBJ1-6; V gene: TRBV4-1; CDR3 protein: CASSQKEGANSPLHF
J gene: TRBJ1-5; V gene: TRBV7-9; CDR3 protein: CASSQGGTRQPQHF
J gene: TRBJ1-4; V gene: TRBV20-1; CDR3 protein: CSAKQGWGEKLFF
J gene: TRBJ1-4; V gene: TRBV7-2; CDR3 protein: CASSITGGIEKLFF
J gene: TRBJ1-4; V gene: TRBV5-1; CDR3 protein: CASRSTGPTNEKLFF
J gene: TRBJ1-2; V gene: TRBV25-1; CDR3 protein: CASSELTYYGYTF
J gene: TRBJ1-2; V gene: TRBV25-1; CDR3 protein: CASSGQRQGANYGYTF
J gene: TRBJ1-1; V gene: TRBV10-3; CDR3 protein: CAISDSLDTEAFF
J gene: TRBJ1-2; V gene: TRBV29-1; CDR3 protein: CSVEGGTLFTGYTF
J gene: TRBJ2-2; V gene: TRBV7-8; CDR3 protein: CASSLGGFTGELFF
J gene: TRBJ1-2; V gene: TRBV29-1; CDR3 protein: CSGEQGRGYTF
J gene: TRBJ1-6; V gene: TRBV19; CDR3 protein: CASSVRQGSSYNSPLHF
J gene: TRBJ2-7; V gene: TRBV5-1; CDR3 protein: CASSLGQGRSEQYF
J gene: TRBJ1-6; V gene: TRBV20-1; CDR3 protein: CSAVWQDSPLHF
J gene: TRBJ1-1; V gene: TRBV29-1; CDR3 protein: CSAPEQGFF
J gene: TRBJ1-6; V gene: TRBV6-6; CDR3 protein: CASSYSTGQGFNLHF
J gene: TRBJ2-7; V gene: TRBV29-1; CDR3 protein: CSARLGRSTYEQYF
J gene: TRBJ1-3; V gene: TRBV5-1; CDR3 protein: CASSLSVPGNTIYF
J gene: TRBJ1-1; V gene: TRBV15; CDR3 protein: CATSRDFSTEAFF